A selection of T cell receptor beta chains follows, all from one sample in a study of glioma-infiltrating T cells after dendritic cell vaccination. Generated by immunoSEQ multiplex PCR, the TCRdb table keeps only in-frame clones and is missing some. The sample records 85,000 to 100,000 clones, around four fifths being singletons. The sequences come from blood, collected after dendritic cell vaccination. These receptors all come from a human donor with glioblastoma. Both conserved end residues are part of each CDR3. The order of the fields is J gene, clone size, D gene, V gene, CDR3 DNA, CDR3 protein. D genes are given only for firm matches. Part of the rows lack a size; the others show once, few, many or a class for expanded clones.

j_gene: TRBJ2-3
abundance: NA
d_gene: NA
v_gene: TRBV7-6
CDR3nt: TGTGCCAGCAGCCTGGGCGTCGATACGCAGTATTTT
CDR3aa: CASSLGVDTQYF

j_gene: TRBJ1-5
abundance: NA
d_gene: NA
v_gene: TRBV7-8
CDR3nt: TGTGCCAGCAGCCCGAGGACAAGCCTAGGACAGCCCCAGCATTTT
CDR3aa: CASSPRTSLGQPQHF

j_gene: TRBJ1-5
abundance: NA
d_gene: NA
v_gene: TRBV15
CDR3nt: TGTGCCACCAGAGGCTTTACAGGTAGCAATCAGCCCCAGCATTTT
CDR3aa: CATRGFTGSNQPQHF

j_gene: TRBJ2-1
abundance: NA
d_gene: NA
v_gene: TRBV2
CDR3nt: TGTGCCAGCAGTTCGTACAGGGTAAACAATGAGCAGTTCTTC
CDR3aa: CASSSYRVNNEQFF

j_gene: TRBJ2-1
abundance: NA
d_gene: TRBD2
v_gene: TRBV7-3
CDR3nt: TGTGCCAGCAGCTTAAATTCGGTAGCGGGAGGGAGCAATGAGCAGTTCTTC
CDR3aa: CASSLNSVAGGSNEQFF

j_gene: TRBJ2-3
abundance: NA
d_gene: NA
v_gene: TRBV5-1
CDR3nt: TGCGCCAGCAGCTTTCCCTCTAGCGCCACAGATACGCAGTATTTT
CDR3aa: CASSFPSSATDTQYF

j_gene: TRBJ1-1
abundance: NA
d_gene: TRBD1
v_gene: TRBV27
CDR3nt: TGTGCCAGCAGCCTAGACAGGGCGGACACTGAAGCTTTCTTT
CDR3aa: CASSLDRADTEAFF

j_gene: TRBJ2-7
abundance: NA
d_gene: TRBD1
v_gene: TRBV19
CDR3nt: TGTGCCAGTAGTATAGACCCGATTGGGACAGGGGGTAAACGGGAGCAGTACTTC
CDR3aa: CASSIDPIGTGGKREQYF

j_gene: TRBJ1-2
abundance: NA
d_gene: TRBD1
v_gene: TRBV19
CDR3nt: TGTGCCAGTAAGGTAGGGGGCGCGAACTATGGCTACACCTTC
CDR3aa: CASKVGGANYGYTF

j_gene: TRBJ1-1
abundance: NA
d_gene: NA
v_gene: TRBV5-4
CDR3nt: TGTGCCAGCAGCTTGGGGGCAGGGATGAACACTGAAGCTTTCTTT
CDR3aa: CASSLGAGMNTEAFF

j_gene: TRBJ2-5
abundance: NA
d_gene: TRBD1
v_gene: TRBV25-1
CDR3nt: TGTGCCAGCAGGGGACAGGGGGAGGGGACCCAGTACTTC
CDR3aa: CASRGQGEGTQYF

j_gene: TRBJ2-2
abundance: NA
d_gene: TRBD1
v_gene: TRBV5-6
CDR3nt: TGTGCCAGCAGCAGGACAGGGGGCCCCGGGGAGCTGTTTTTT
CDR3aa: CASSRTGGPGELFF

j_gene: TRBJ2-2
abundance: NA
d_gene: NA
v_gene: TRBV19
CDR3nt: TGTGCCAGTACGGATAAGCGTACTACCGGGGAGCTGTTTTTT
CDR3aa: CASTDKRTTGELFF

j_gene: TRBJ2-1
abundance: NA
d_gene: TRBD2
v_gene: TRBV7-9
CDR3nt: TGTGCCAGCAGCCAACTACTAGCGGGGGACCTCAATGAGCAGTTCTTC
CDR3aa: CASSQLLAGDLNEQFF

j_gene: TRBJ2-2
abundance: NA
d_gene: TRBD1
v_gene: TRBV19
CDR3nt: TGTGCCAGTAGTATAGATCGCAACAGGGGGTACACCGGGGAGCTGTTTTTT
CDR3aa: CASSIDRNRGYTGELFF

j_gene: TRBJ2-5
abundance: NA
d_gene: NA
v_gene: TRBV5-8
CDR3nt: TGTGCCAGCAGCTTGGAAGGGCAGGGCTCAGAGACCCAGTACTTC
CDR3aa: CASSLEGQGSETQYF

j_gene: TRBJ2-2
abundance: NA
d_gene: NA
v_gene: TRBV5-6
CDR3nt: TGTGCCAGCAGCATATCCAGGGGTACCGGGGAGCTGTTTTTT
CDR3aa: CASSISRGTGELFF

j_gene: TRBJ1-5
abundance: once
d_gene: NA
v_gene: TRBV7-2
CDR3nt: TGTGCCAGCAGCTTAGCGAACAGCTGGGAGCCCCAGCATTTT
CDR3aa: CASSLANSWEPQHF

j_gene: TRBJ1-4
abundance: NA
d_gene: NA
v_gene: TRBV11-2
CDR3nt: TGTGCCAGCAGCCCCGGTCCGGGGTTCGGGGAAAAACTGTTTTTT
CDR3aa: CASSPGPGFGEKLFF

j_gene: TRBJ2-3
abundance: NA
d_gene: TRBD2
v_gene: TRBV5-1
CDR3nt: TGCGCCAGCAGCGACGGTACCGGACTAGCGGGCGGCCTAGATACGCAGTATTTT
CDR3aa: CASSDGTGLAGGLDTQYF

j_gene: TRBJ1-2
abundance: NA
d_gene: TRBD1
v_gene: TRBV7-9
CDR3nt: TGTGCCATTGAGGGAAGACAGGGCGACTATGGCTACACCTTC
CDR3aa: CAIEGRQGDYGYTF

j_gene: TRBJ2-1
abundance: once
d_gene: TRBD2
v_gene: TRBV6-5
CDR3nt: TGTGCCAGCAGCATGGGACTAGCGGGGCCCCAGTTCTTC
CDR3aa: CASSMGLAGPQFF

j_gene: TRBJ1-3
abundance: NA
d_gene: TRBD1
v_gene: TRBV11-2
CDR3nt: TGTGCCAGCAGCTTAGTCGGCCGCAGGGGGTCTGGAAACACCATATATTTT
CDR3aa: CASSLVGRRGSGNTIYF

j_gene: TRBJ1-5
abundance: NA
d_gene: TRBD1
v_gene: TRBV27
CDR3nt: TGTGCCAGCAGTTTCCGTGGACAGGTCAATCAGCCCCAGCATTTT
CDR3aa: CASSFRGQVNQPQHF

j_gene: TRBJ2-7
abundance: NA
d_gene: NA
v_gene: TRBV11-2
CDR3nt: TGTGCCAGCAGCTTAGAGCGGGGGCCATACGAGCAGTACTTC
CDR3aa: CASSLERGPYEQYF

j_gene: TRBJ1-1
abundance: NA
d_gene: NA
v_gene: TRBV6-6
CDR3nt: TGTGCCAGCAGTTACTTTAGAGAGAACACTGAAGCTTTCTTT
CDR3aa: CASSYFRENTEAFF

j_gene: TRBJ1-5
abundance: NA
d_gene: TRBD1
v_gene: TRBV6-5
CDR3nt: TGTGCCAGCAGCTGGACAGGGACCAATCAGCCCCAGCATTTT
CDR3aa: CASSWTGTNQPQHF

j_gene: TRBJ1-2
abundance: NA
d_gene: TRBD1
v_gene: TRBV6-5
CDR3nt: TGTGCCAGCAGTTATGCGGACAGGGGCATCGCAACCTTC
CDR3aa: CASSYADRGIATF

j_gene: TRBJ2-1
abundance: few
d_gene: TRBD2
v_gene: TRBV4-3
CDR3nt: TGCGCCAGCAGCCAGGGGCTGGCGGGGGAAACCAATGAGCAGTTCTTC
CDR3aa: CASSQGLAGETNEQFF

j_gene: TRBJ2-3
abundance: NA
d_gene: NA
v_gene: TRBV19
CDR3nt: TGTGCCAGTAGTCCTAACGTCGATACGCAGTATTTT
CDR3aa: CASSPNVDTQYF

j_gene: TRBJ2-3
abundance: NA
d_gene: TRBD2
v_gene: TRBV18
CDR3nt: TGTGCCAGCTCACTAGCGGGAGATAGCACAGATACGCAGTATTTT
CDR3aa: CASSLAGDSTDTQYF

j_gene: TRBJ1-3
abundance: NA
d_gene: NA
v_gene: TRBV5-6
CDR3nt: TGTGCCAGCAGCTTGGCCGGGTTAAACACCATATATTTT
CDR3aa: CASSLAGLNTIYF

j_gene: TRBJ2-5
abundance: once
d_gene: TRBD1
v_gene: TRBV5-1
CDR3nt: TGCGCCAGCTTAAGGCAGGGGGCAGGAGAGACCCAGTACTTC
CDR3aa: CASLRQGAGETQYF

j_gene: TRBJ2-1
abundance: NA
d_gene: NA
v_gene: TRBV29-1
CDR3nt: TGCAGCGTTGTCGCCTCCAGGGCCTCCTTTTACAATGAGCAGTTCTTC
CDR3aa: CSVVASRASFYNEQFF

j_gene: TRBJ2-1
abundance: NA
d_gene: NA
v_gene: TRBV6-1
CDR3nt: TGTGCCAGCAGTCACTCCTACAATGAGCAGTTCTTC
CDR3aa: CASSHSYNEQFF

j_gene: TRBJ2-3
abundance: NA
d_gene: NA
v_gene: TRBV6-4
CDR3nt: TGTGCCAGCGGCATCACTAGTGTCTCAGATACGCAGTATTTT
CDR3aa: CASGITSVSDTQYF

j_gene: TRBJ2-3
abundance: NA
d_gene: TRBD2
v_gene: TRBV27
CDR3nt: TGTGCCAGCACCCCCCGGGGAGGGGTTACAGATACGCAGTATTTT
CDR3aa: CASTPRGGVTDTQYF

j_gene: TRBJ2-7
abundance: NA
d_gene: TRBD1
v_gene: TRBV7-8
CDR3nt: TGTGCCAGCAGCGCGGGGACAGGGGGGGGATACGAGCAGTACTTC
CDR3aa: CASSAGTGGGYEQYF

j_gene: TRBJ2-2
abundance: NA
d_gene: NA
v_gene: TRBV5-1
CDR3nt: TGCGCCAGCAGCCCCAGGGCGGGGACGAACACCGGGGAGCTGTTTTTT
CDR3aa: CASSPRAGTNTGELFF

j_gene: TRBJ1-5
abundance: NA
d_gene: TRBD1
v_gene: TRBV6-6
CDR3nt: TGTGCCAGCAGGCGGACAGGGGGCGAGAGCAATCAGCCCCAGCATTTT
CDR3aa: CASRRTGGESNQPQHF

j_gene: TRBJ1-5
abundance: few
d_gene: TRBD1
v_gene: TRBV19
CDR3nt: TGTGCCAGTAGTATATGGTACAGGGGTAGCAATCAGCCCCAGCATTTT
CDR3aa: CASSIWYRGSNQPQHF

j_gene: TRBJ2-7
abundance: NA
d_gene: TRBD1
v_gene: TRBV4-2
CDR3nt: TGTGCCAGCAGCCAAGAACAGGGGTTTGGCGGCGAGCAGTACTTC
CDR3aa: CASSQEQGFGGEQYF